The 8 T cell receptor beta chains below were found in one sample sequenced in a study of blood T cells in healthy people across ages. Through a sample-barcoded 5' primer and a J-beta primer mix, a second PCR was run for roughly 6 to 12 cycles. TCRdb reprocessed the 5' RACE reads with MiXCR, giving one entry per CDR3 protein. The sample has hundreds of thousands of distinct CDR3 sequences; over 40% are singletons. What was sequenced was blood. The receptors come from an older man in good health.

The V gene is TRBV20-1, the J gene TRBJ2-1; a weak D match, TRBD2 (5 bases). This CDR3 spans 12 amino acids. Germline V gene sequence: CDR1 DFQATT, CDR2 SNEGSKA (reference sequence). V dropped 3 bases and J dropped 4 bases, with 7 bases sitting between them. In DNA form, the CDR3 reads TGCAGTGCTAGCCGGGGTTACAATGAGCAGTTCTTC. This codes for CSASRGYNEQFF.

V gene TRBV18 combines with J gene TRBJ2-1; 10 bases map to TRBD1. Germline V gives CDR1 KGHSH, CDR2 LQKENI. V lost 3 bases and J lost 7; bases outside the gene matches: 6. The CDR3 consists of 15 residues. The CDR3 DNA is TGTGCCAGCTCACCCGGACAGGGGGGCAGGAATGAGCAGTTCTTC. It encodes CASSPGQGGRNEQFF. The variable domain in full, with the rest retrieved from reference TRBV18 and TRBJ2-1, is NAGVMQNPRHLVRRRGQEARLRCSPMKGHSHVYWYRQLPEEGLKFMVYLQKENIIDESGMPKERFSAEFPKEGPSILRIQQVVRGDSAAYFCASSPGQGGRNEQFFGPGTRLTVL.

The chain uses TRBV7-2 and TRBJ2-5, with 13 bases that match TRBD2. The CDR3 loop spans 18 amino acids. Germline lookup yields CDR1 SGHTA and CDR2 FQGNSA. The V segment lost 1 base and the J segment 6 bases; nucleotides outside the gene matches: 11. In nucleotides, the CDR3 is TGTGCCAGCAGCTTAGGATACCGGGGGACTAGCGGGACGAAGACCCAGTACTTC. It yields the protein CASSLGYRGTSGTKTQYF.

The CDR3 coding sequence is TGCGCCAGCCCCGGGACTAGCGGGAGAAACGAGACCCAGTACTTC. Amino acids: CASPGTSGRNETQYF. The chain carries TRBV5-1 and TRBJ2-5; 14 bases fit TRBD2. Germline values: CDR1 SGHRS, CDR2 YFSETQ. The CDR3 loop spans 15 amino acids. Trimming removed 7 bases from V and 5 bases from J; junction bases left unmatched: 7. The whole variable domain, remainder taken from reference TRBV5-1 and TRBJ2-5, is KAGVTQTPRYLIKTRGQQVTLSCSPISGHRSVSWYQQTPGQGLQFLFEYFSETQRNKGNFPGRFSGRQFSNSRSEMNVSTLELGDSALYLCASPGTSGRNETQYFGPGTRLLVL.

CDR3 in DNA: TGCAGTGCTGCCGATACAACTAATGAAAAACTGTTTTTT. It codes for CSAADTTNEKLFF. V usage is TRBV20-1 and J usage is TRBJ1-4; D call uncertain. The CDR3 extends over 13 amino acids. V dropped 5 bases and J dropped 0 bases, with 7 bases sitting between them. Germline-derived CDR1 and CDR2 are DFQATT and SNEGSKA (reference sequence).

Notes on this clonotype: At one end the junction does not follow the germline gene, possibly because of a read error. The chain recombines TRBV15 with TRBJ1-2, with unresolved D. The CDR3 sequence is 15 residues long. Germline V lookup: CDR1 LNHNV, CDR2 YYDKDF (reference sequence). CDR3 loop: CASSRDFGGKDGYTF. The CDR3, as DNA: TGTGCCTCCAGCAGAGATTTTGGAGGGAAGGATGGCTACACCTTC.

This clonotype was observed a few times. V and J are TRBV5-1 and TRBJ2-3; D unclear. The V gene lost 6 bases and the J gene lost 1 base, with 9 bases spanning the gap. Germline V CDR1 and CDR2: SGHRS, YFSETQ. The CDR3 spans 13 residues. The CDR3 bases are TGCGCCAGCACGCGACAAGGCACAGATACGCAGTATTTT. Protein: CASTRQGTDTQYF. Supplemented by reference TRBV5-1 and TRBJ2-3, the full variable domain reads KAGVTQTPRYLIKTRGQQVTLSCSPISGHRSVSWYQQTPGQGLQFLFEYFSETQRNKGNFPGRFSGRQFSNSRSEMNVSTLELGDSALYLCASTRQGTDTQYFGPGTRLTVL.

The chain has TRBV12-5 and TRBJ1-1, with 8 bases fitting TRBD1. CDR3 length equals 15 residues. V dropped 0 bases and J dropped 5; count of bases not matched to a gene: 5. Germline CDR1 is LGHNT and CDR2 is FRNRAP. CDR3 coding DNA: TGTGCTAGTGGTTTGGTCTCAGGGGGCCGGACTGAAGCTTTCTTT. Translating it yields CASGLVSGGRTEAFF.